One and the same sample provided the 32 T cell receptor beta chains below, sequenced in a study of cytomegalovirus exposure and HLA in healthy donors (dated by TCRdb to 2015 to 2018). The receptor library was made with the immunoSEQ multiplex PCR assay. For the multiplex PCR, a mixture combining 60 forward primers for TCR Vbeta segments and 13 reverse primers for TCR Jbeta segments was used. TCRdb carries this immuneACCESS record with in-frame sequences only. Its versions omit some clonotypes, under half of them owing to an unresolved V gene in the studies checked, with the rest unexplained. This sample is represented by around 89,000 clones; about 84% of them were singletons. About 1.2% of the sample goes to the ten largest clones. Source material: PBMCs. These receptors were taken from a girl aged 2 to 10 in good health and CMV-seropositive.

CDR3: CASSSGRIHGYTF. As DNA, the CDR3 is TGTGCCAGCAGTTCTGGCAGGATCCATGGCTACACCTTC. The chain carries TRBV27 and TRBJ1-2; no reliable D call. Per germline, CDR1 MNHEY and CDR2 SMNVEV (reference sequence). The CDR3 length is 13 residues. Trimming removed 4 bases at V and 6 bases at J, with 12 bases between.

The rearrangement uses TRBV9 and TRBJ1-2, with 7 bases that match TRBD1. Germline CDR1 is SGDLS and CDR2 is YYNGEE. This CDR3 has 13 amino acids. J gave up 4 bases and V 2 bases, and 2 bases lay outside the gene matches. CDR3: CASSVGTVYGYTF. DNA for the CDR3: TGTGCCAGCAGCGTCGGGACAGTCTATGGCTACACCTTC.

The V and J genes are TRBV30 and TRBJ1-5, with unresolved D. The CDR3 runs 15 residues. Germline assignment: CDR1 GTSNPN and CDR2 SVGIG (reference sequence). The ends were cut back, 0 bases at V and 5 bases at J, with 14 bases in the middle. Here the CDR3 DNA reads TGTGCCTGGAGTGTATTTACGGGAACCGATCAGCCCCAGCATTTT. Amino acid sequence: CAWSVFTGTDQPQHF.

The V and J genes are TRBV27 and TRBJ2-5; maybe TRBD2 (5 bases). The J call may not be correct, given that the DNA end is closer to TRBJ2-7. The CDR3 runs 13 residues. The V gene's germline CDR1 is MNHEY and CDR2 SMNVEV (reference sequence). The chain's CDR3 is CASSPGVPYEQYF. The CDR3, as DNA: TGTGCCTCTTCCCCCGGGGTCCCCTACGAGCAGTACTTC.

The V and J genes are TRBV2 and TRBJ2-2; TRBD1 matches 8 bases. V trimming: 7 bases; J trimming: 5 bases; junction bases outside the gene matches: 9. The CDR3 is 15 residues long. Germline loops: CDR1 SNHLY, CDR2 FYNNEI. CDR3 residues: CASIEGRGLTGELFF. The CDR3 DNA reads TGTGCCAGCATAGAAGGCAGGGGGCTTACCGGGGAGCTGTTTTTT. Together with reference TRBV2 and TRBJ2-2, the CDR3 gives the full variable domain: EPEVTQTPSHQVTQMGQEVILRCVPISNHLYFYWYRQILGQKVEFLVSFYNNEISEKSEIFDDQFSVERPDGSNFTLKIRSTKLEDSAMYFCASIEGRGLTGELFFGEGSRLTVL.

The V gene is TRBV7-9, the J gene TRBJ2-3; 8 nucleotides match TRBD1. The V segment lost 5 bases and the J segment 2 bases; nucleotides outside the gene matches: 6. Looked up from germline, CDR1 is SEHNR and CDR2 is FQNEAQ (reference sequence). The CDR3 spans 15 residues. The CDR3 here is CASSTGQANTDTQYF. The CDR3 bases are TGTGCCAGCAGCACGGGACAGGCAAACACAGATACGCAGTATTTT.

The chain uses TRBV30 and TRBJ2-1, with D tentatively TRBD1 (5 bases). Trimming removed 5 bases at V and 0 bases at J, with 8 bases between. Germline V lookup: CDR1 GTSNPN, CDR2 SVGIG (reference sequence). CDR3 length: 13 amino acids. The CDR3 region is CAWDSLSYNEQFF. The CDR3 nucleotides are TGTGCCTGGGACAGTCTCTCCTACAATGAGCAGTTCTTC.

In DNA, the CDR3 is TGTGCCAGCAGTGAAGCGCGAAGGGGGCATAGCGGGGAGCTGTTTTTT. Protein sequence: CASSEARRGHSGELFF. The J gene is TRBJ2-2, the V gene TRBV6-1; 7 nucleotides line up with TRBD1. The CDR3 spans 16 residues. Unmatched junction bases numbered 8, after V lost 0 bases and J lost 7 bases. The germline CDR1 and CDR2 sequences are MNHNS and SASEGT.

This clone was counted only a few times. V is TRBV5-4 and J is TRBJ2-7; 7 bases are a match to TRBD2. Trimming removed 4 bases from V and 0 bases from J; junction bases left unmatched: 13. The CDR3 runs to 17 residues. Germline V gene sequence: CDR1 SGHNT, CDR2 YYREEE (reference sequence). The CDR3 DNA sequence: TGTGCCAGCAGCCAAGGACTAGGGGTAACTAGCTCCTACGAGCAGTACTTC. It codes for CASSQGLGVTSSYEQYF. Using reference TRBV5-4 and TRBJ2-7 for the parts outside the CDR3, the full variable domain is ETGVTQSPTHLIKTRGQQVTLRCSSQSGHNTVSWYQQALGQGPQFIFQYYREEENGRGNFPPRFSGLQFPNYSSELNVNALELDDSALYLCASSQGLGVTSSYEQYFGPGTRLTVT.

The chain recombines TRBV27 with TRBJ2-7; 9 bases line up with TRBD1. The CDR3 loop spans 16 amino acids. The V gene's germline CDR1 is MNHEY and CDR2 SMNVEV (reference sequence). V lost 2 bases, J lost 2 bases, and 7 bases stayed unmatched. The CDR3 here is CASSLTGQGVTYEQYF. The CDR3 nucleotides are TGTGCCAGCAGTTTAACGGGACAGGGAGTAACCTACGAGCAGTACTTC.

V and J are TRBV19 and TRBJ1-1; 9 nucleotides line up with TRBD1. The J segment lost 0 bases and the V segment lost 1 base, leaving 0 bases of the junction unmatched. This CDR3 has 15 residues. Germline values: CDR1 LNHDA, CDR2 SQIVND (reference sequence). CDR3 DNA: TGTGCCAGTAGTATAGGGACAGGGGTGAACACTGAAGCTTTCTTT. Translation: CASSIGTGVNTEAFF.

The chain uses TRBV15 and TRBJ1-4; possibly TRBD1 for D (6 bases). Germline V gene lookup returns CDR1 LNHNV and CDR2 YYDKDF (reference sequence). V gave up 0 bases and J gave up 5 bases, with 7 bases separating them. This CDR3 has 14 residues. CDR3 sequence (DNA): TGTGCCACCAGCAGAGACAGGGGAAATGAAAAACTGTTTTTT. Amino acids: CATSRDRGNEKLFF.

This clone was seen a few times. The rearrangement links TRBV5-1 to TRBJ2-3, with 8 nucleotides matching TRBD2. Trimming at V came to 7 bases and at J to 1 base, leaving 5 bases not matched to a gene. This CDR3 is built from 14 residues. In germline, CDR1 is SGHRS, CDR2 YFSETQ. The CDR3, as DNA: TGCGCCAGCGCAGCGGGAGAGGGCACAGATACGCAGTATTTT. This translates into CASAAGEGTDTQYF.

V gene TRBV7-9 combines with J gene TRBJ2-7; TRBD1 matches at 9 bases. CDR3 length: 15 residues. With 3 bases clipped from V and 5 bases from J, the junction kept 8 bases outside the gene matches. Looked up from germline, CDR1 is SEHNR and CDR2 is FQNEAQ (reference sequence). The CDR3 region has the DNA TGTGCCAGCAGCTTGGGAGCGGGACAGGGCCACGAGCAGTACTTC. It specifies CASSLGAGQGHEQYF.

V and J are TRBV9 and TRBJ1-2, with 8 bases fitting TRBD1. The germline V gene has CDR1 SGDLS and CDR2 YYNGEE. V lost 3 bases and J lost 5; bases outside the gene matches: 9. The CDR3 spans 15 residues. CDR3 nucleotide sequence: TGTGCCAGCAGCGCCTCTAGGGACAGGATGTATGGCTACACCTTC. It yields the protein CASSASRDRMYGYTF.

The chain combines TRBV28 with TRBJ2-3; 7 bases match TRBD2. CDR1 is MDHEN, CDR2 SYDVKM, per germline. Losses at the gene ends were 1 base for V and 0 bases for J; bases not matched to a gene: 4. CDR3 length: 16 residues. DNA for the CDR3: TGTGCCAGCAGTTTATACAGCGGGGCTAGCACAGATACGCAGTATTTT. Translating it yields CASSLYSGASTDTQYF.

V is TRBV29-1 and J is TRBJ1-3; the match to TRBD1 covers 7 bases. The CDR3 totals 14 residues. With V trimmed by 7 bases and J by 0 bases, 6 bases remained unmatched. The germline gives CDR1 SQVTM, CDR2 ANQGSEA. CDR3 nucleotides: TGCAGCGCAAACAGGGGCCTCTCTGGAAACACCATATATTTT. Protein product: CSANRGLSGNTIYF.

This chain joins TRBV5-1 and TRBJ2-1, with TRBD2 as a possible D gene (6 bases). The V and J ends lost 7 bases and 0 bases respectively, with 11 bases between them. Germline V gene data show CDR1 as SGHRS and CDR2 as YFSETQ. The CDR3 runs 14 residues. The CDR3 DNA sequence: TGCGCCAGCGAGACGGGAGACTCCTACAATGAGCAGTTCTTC. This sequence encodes CASETGDSYNEQFF.

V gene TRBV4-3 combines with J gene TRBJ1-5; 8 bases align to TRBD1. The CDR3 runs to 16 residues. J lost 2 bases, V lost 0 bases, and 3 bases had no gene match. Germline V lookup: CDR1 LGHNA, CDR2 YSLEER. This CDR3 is CASSQETGDGNQPQHF. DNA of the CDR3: TGCGCCAGCAGCCAAGAGACAGGGGATGGCAATCAGCCCCAGCATTTT.

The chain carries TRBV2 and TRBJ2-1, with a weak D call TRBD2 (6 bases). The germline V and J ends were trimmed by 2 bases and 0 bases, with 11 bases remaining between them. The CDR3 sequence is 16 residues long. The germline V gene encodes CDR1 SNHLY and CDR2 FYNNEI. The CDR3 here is CASSELEGLSYNEQFF. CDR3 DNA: TGTGCCAGCAGTGAATTGGAGGGTCTCTCCTACAATGAGCAGTTCTTC.

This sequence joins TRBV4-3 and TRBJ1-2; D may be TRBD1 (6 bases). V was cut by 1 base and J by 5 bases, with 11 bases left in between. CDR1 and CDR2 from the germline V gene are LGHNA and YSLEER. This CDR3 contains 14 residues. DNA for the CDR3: TGCGCCAGCAGCCAAGGCAGAGGGACATATGGCTACACCTTC. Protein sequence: CASSQGRGTYGYTF.

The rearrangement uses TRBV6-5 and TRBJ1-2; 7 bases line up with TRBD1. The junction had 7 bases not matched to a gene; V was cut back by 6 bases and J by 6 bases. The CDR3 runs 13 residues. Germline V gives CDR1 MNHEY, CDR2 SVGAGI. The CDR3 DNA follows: TGTGCCAGCAGCGGACAGGCTAAACATGGCTACACCTTC. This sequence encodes CASSGQAKHGYTF.

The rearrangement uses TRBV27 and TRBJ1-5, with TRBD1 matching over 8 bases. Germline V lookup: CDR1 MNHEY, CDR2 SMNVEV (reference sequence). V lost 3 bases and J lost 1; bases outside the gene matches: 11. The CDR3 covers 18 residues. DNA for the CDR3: TGTGCCAGCAGTTTTACAGGGGGGGCGCCTACAAGCAATCAGCCCCAGCATTTT. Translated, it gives CASSFTGGAPTSNQPQHF.

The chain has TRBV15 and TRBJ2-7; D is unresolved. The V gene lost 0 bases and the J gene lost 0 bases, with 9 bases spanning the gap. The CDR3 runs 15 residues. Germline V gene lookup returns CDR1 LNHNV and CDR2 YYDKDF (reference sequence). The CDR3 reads CATSRDFVISYEQYF. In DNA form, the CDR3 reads TGTGCCACCAGCAGAGATTTTGTTATCTCCTACGAGCAGTACTTC. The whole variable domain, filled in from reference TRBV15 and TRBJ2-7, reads DAMVIQNPRYQVTQFGKPVTLSCSQTLNHNVMYWYQQKSSQAPKLLFHYYDKDFNNEADTPDNFQSRRPNTSFCFLDIRSPGLGDTAMYLCATSRDFVISYEQYFGPGTRLTVT.

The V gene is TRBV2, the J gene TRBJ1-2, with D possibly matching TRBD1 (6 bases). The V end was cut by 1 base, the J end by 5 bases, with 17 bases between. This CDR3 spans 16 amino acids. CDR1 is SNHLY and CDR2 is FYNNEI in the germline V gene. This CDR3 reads CASSEEKDRRTYGYTF. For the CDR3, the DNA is TGTGCCAGCAGTGAAGAAAAGGACAGAAGGACTTATGGCTACACCTTC.

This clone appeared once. CDR3 nucleotide sequence: TGTGCCAGCAGCTTATCATCAAGAGACAGGGGATATACTGAAGCTTTCTTT. It specifies CASSLSSRDRGYTEAFF. V is TRBV5-6 and J is TRBJ1-1, with 8 bases that match TRBD1. The germline CDR1 and CDR2 sequences are SGHDT and YYEEEE. The trim removed 2 bases at V and 5 bases at J, leaving 14 bases unmatched. The CDR3 has 17 residues. The full variable domain, its missing parts supplied by reference TRBV5-6 and TRBJ1-1, is DAGVTQSPTHLIKTRGQQVTLRCSPKSGHDTVSWYQQALGQGPQFIFQYYEEEERQRGNFPDRFSGHQFPNYSSELNVNALLLGDSALYLCASSLSSRDRGYTEAFFGQGTRLTVV.

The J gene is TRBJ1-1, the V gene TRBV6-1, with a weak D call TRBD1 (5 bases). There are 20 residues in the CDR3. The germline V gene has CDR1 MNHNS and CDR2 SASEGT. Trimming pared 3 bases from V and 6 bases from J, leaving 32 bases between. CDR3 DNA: TGTGCCAGCAGTGATCCTCGTTCTGGGGGTGGGGTGAAGAGACTAGCTGAAGCTTTCTTT. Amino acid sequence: CASSDPRSGGGVKRLAEAFF.

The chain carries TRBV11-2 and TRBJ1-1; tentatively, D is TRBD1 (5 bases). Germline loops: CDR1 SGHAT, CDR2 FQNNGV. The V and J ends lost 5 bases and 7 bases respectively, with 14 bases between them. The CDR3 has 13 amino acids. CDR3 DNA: TGTGCCAGCAGCGCTCGACGGGGGGGTGAAGCTTTCTTT. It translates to CASSARRGGEAFF.

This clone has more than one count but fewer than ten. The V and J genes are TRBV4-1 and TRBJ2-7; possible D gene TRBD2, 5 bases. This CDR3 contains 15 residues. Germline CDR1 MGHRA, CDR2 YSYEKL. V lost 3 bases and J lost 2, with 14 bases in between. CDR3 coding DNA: TGCGCCAGCAGCCAGGAGGAGAAGCTCACCTACGAGCAGTACTTC. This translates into CASSQEEKLTYEQYF.

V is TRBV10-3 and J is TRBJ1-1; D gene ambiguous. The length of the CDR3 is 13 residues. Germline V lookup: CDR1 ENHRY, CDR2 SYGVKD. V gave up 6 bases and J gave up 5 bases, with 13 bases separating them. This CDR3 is CAIRDRESTEAFF. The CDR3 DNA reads TGTGCCATCAGGGACCGGGAGAGTACTGAAGCTTTCTTT.

CDR3 sequence: CASSPPLGSLGYTF. CDR3 nucleotide sequence: TGTGCCAGCTCACCACCGCTTGGCAGTCTGGGCTACACCTTC. V usage is TRBV18 and J usage is TRBJ1-2; no clear D. Germline CDR1 is KGHSH and CDR2 is LQKENI. The ends were cut back, 0 bases at V and 8 bases at J, with 13 bases in the middle. This CDR3 has 14 amino acids.

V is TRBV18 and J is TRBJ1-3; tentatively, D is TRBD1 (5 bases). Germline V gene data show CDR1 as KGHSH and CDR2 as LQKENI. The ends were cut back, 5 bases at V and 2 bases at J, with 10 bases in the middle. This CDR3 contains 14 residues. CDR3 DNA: TGTGCCAGCTCAGGCCAGGGCCCTGGAAACACCATATATTTT. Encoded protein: CASSGQGPGNTIYF. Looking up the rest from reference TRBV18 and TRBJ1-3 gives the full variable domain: NAGVMQNPRHLVRRRGQEARLRCSPMKGHSHVYWYRQLPEEGLKFMVYLQKENIIDESGMPKERFSAEFPKEGPSILRIQQVVRGDSAAYFCASSGQGPGNTIYFGEGSWLTVV.